Presented here are 8 T cell receptor beta chains from one specimen sequenced in a study of cytomegalovirus exposure and HLA in healthy donors (dated by TCRdb to the late 2010s). The library was produced with the immunoSEQ multiplex PCR assay. A mixture of 60 forward primers for TCR Vbeta segments and 13 reverse primers for TCR Jbeta segments was used in the multiplex PCR. The clones in this table, taken by TCRdb from immuneACCESS, are in-frame only. Not every clone is retained; where verified, under half of the shortfall comes from an unresolved V gene, and the cause of the rest is unknown. This sample comprises about 94,000 clones, roughly 73% of them detected only once. The top ten hold approximately 3.6% of the sample. Sequencing was carried out using PBMCs. The receptors originated from a woman aged 40 to 55 in good health and CMV-seronegative.

The genes are TRBV5-4 and TRBJ2-5; D remains unclear. The CDR3 is 13 residues long. The V gene lost 1 base and the J gene lost 4 bases, with 8 bases spanning the gap. Germline assignment: CDR1 SGHNT and CDR2 YYREEE (reference sequence). The CDR3 DNA sequence: TGTGCCAGCAGCTTGCGCGGTGGAGAGACCCAGTACTTC. It translates to CASSLRGGETQYF.

This sequence joins TRBV5-5 and TRBJ1-5; the D gene is possibly TRBD1 (5 bases). The CDR3 contains 14 residues. Germline V CDR1 and CDR2: SGHKS, YYEKEE (reference sequence). The V end was cut by 0 bases, the J end by 5 bases, with 9 bases between. As DNA, the CDR3 is TGTGCCAGCAGCTTGGGGCAGGGCCATCAGCCCCAGCATTTT. This codes for CASSLGQGHQPQHF.

V gene TRBV6-6 combines with J gene TRBJ1-5; TRBD1 is a possible D gene (5 bases). The CDR3 spans 16 residues. Looked up from germline, CDR1 is MNHNY and CDR2 is SVGAGI (reference sequence). Trimming shortened V by 5 bases and J by 4 bases, and 18 bases separated the two germline ends. The CDR3 DNA follows: TGTGCCAGCAGTGGAGGGGCTCAAACGGGAAATCAGCCCCAGCATTTT. Protein product: CASSGGAQTGNQPQHF.

The rearrangement joins TRBV5-4 to TRBJ2-5; the match to TRBD1 covers 9 bases. CDR3 length: 16 residues. Germline V gene data show CDR1 as SGHNT and CDR2 as YYREEE (reference sequence). V dropped 1 base and J dropped 4; count of bases not matched to a gene: 8. CDR3 residues: CASSLPGTGKPETQYF. The CDR3 DNA reads TGTGCCAGCAGCTTGCCCGGGACAGGGAAACCAGAGACCCAGTACTTC.

The chain recombines TRBV5-1 with TRBJ2-2; 7 bases map to TRBD2. The V gene end was trimmed by 1 base and the J gene end by 6 bases; junction bases not matched to a gene: 6. The CDR3 totals 15 residues. The germline V gene has CDR1 SGHRS and CDR2 YFSETQ. The CDR3 DNA sequence: TGCGCCAGCAGCTTGTTGGGGGGGGAGTCCGGGGAGCTGTTTTTT. This translates into CASSLLGGESGELFF.

The chain combines TRBV9 with TRBJ1-6; TRBD1 matches 7 bases. CDR3 length equals 15 residues. Germline V gene sequence: CDR1 SGDLS, CDR2 YYNGEE. Losses at the gene ends were 0 bases for V and 8 bases for J; bases not matched to a gene: 5. The CDR3 sequence: CASSVGGTAYSPLHF. CDR3 in DNA: TGTGCCAGCAGCGTAGGAGGGACAGCCTATTCACCCCTCCACTTT.

The rearrangement links TRBV19 to TRBJ2-5; no reliable D call. V was shortened by 1 base and J by 5 bases, with 8 bases between the two germline ends. CDR1 LNHDA and CDR2 SQIVND come from the germline V gene (reference sequence). The CDR3 sequence is 13 residues long. CDR3 DNA sequence: TGTGCCAGTAGTATAGCTGTCCTTGAGACCCAGTACTTC. Protein product: CASSIAVLETQYF.

This clone occurred once. The CDR3 is CASSLDREIRNTGELFF. DNA of the CDR3: TGTGCCAGCAGCTTAGACCGGGAGATACGGAACACCGGGGAGCTGTTTTTT. The J gene is TRBJ2-2, the V gene TRBV7-9; perhaps TRBD2 as D (6 bases). This CDR3 has 17 residues. The V and J ends lost 1 base and 1 base respectively, with 13 bases between them. Germline V gene lookup returns CDR1 SEHNR and CDR2 FQNEAQ (reference sequence). The full variable domain, completed using reference TRBV7-9 and TRBJ2-2, is DTGVSQNPRHKITKRGQNVTFRCDPISEHNRLYWYRQTLGQGPEFLTYFQNEAQLEKSRLLSDRFSAERPKGSFSTLEIQRTEQGDSAMYLCASSLDREIRNTGELFFGEGSRLTVL.